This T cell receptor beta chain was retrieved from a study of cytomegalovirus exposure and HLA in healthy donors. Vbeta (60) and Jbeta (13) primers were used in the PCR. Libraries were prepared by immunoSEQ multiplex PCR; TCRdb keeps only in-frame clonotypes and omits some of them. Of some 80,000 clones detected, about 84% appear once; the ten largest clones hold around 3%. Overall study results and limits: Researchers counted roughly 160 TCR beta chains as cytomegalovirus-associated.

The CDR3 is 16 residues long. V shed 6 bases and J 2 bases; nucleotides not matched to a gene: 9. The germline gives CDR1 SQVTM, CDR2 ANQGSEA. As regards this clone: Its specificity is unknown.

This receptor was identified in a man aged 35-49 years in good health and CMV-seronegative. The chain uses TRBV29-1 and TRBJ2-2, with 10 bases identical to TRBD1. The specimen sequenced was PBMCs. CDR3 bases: TGCAGCGTCAAGCCGGGACAGGGGCGAAACACCGGGGAGCTGTTTTTT. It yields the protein CSVKPGQGRNTGELFF.